This T cell receptor beta chain was identified during a study of blood T cells in healthy people across ages. The second PCR ran roughly 7 to 12 cycles with a sample-barcoded 5' primer and J-beta primers. TCRdb reprocessed the 5' RACE reads via MiXCR and lists one record per CDR3 protein. The sample carries some 1 million distinct CDR3 sequences, 35% to 55% recorded once. The CDR3 consists of 16 residues. Trimming stripped 0 bases from V and 0 bases from J, with 12 bases between. The germline V gene encodes CDR1 WNHNN and CDR2 SYGVQD (reference sequence). The sequence derives from a woman in her sixties or seventies in good health. V and J are TRBV10-1 and TRBJ2-7; D gene uncertain. The sequencing sample was made of blood. CDR3 coding DNA: TGCGCCAGCAGTGAGTCGCACGGAGCCAGCTCCTACGAGCAGTACTTC. Translating it yields CASSESHGASSYEQYF.